The 26 T cell receptor beta chains in this list originate from one sample, sequenced in a study of PD-L1 blockade in urothelial cancer. Libraries were prepared by immunoSEQ multiplex PCR; TCRdb keeps only in-frame clonotypes and omits some of them. The sample records 95,000 or so clones, roughly 84% being singletons. Time point indicated: pretreatment peripheral blood. This specimen consisted of PBMCs, obtained around atezolizumab (anti-PD-L1) treatment. The receptor set was obtained from a man between 60 and 75 years old with urothelial cancer.

This clone has a handful of counts. The V call is TRBV30, the J call TRBJ1-1; D uncertain. Germline CDR1 is GTSNPN and CDR2 is SVGIG (reference sequence). The CDR3 is made up of 12 amino acids. The V end was cut by 6 bases, the J end by 6 bases, with 14 bases between. CDR3 protein: CACHPSVAEAFF. CDR3 nucleotides: TGTGCCTGTCACCCTAGTGTCGCTGAAGCTTTCTTT.

V and J are TRBV28 and TRBJ1-1; D gene ambiguous. With 2 bases removed from V and 3 bases from J, the gap between germline ends came to 10 bases. The CDR3 runs 14 residues. CDR1 is MDHEN and CDR2 is SYDVKM in the germline V gene. The CDR3 DNA reads as TGTGCCAGCAGTTTAAAACCAGGCGACACTGAAGCTTTCTTT. As protein: CASSLKPGDTEAFF.

V usage is TRBV28 and J usage is TRBJ1-1; D ambiguous. The CDR3 runs to 12 residues. CDR1 is MDHEN, CDR2 SYDVKM, per germline. V was pared by 7 bases and J by 13 bases, with 19 bases between. Here the CDR3 reads CASTIGTQTGFF. DNA of the CDR3: TGTGCCAGCACCATCGGCACACAAACGGGTTTCTTT.

This clone was detected only once. The V and J genes are TRBV4-1 and TRBJ2-7, with 7 positions matching TRBD1. This CDR3 comprises 15 residues. Germline V lookup: CDR1 MGHRA, CDR2 YSYEKL. V shed 4 bases and J 4 bases; nucleotides not matched to a gene: 10. CDR3 in amino acids: CASSPQPTGLYEQYF. In nucleotides, the CDR3 is TGCGCCAGCAGCCCTCAACCGACAGGGTTATACGAGCAGTACTTC.

This clone was recorded a few times. This chain uses TRBV11-2 with TRBJ2-1, with 13 bases identical to TRBD2. Germline trimming cut 5 bases from V and 13 bases from J; bases unmatched to any gene: 14. Looked up from germline, CDR1 is SGHAT and CDR2 is FQNNGV. This CDR3 is 16 amino acids long. The CDR3 DNA is TGTGCCAGCAGCCCAGGACTAGCGGGGGCCCCTGCAATACAGTTCTTC. Protein product: CASSPGLAGAPAIQFF.

The V call is TRBV18, the J call TRBJ2-1; TRBD1 agrees at 9 bases. Germline V gene lookup returns CDR1 KGHSH and CDR2 LQKENI. Trimming removed 3 bases from V and 4 bases from J; junction bases left unmatched: 7. This CDR3 comprises 16 residues. Here the CDR3 reads CASSPLGQGQYNEQFF. The CDR3 region has the DNA TGTGCCAGCTCACCGTTGGGACAGGGCCAATACAATGAGCAGTTCTTC.

This clone was detected only a few times. The chain joins TRBV7-9 to TRBJ2-2; no definite D call. This CDR3 contains 16 residues. Germline CDR1 reads SEHNR; CDR2 reads FQNEAQ (reference sequence). Trimming cost V 4 bases and J 6 bases, with 18 bases left between them. This chain's CDR3 is CASSSHPDSLAGELFF. In nucleotides, the CDR3 is TGTGCCAGCAGCTCTCACCCCGACTCCCTCGCCGGGGAGCTGTTTTTT. Drawing the rest from reference TRBV7-9 and TRBJ2-2, the complete variable domain is DTGVSQNPRHKITKRGQNVTFRCDPISEHNRLYWYRQTLGQGPEFLTYFQNEAQLEKSRLLSDRFSAERPKGSFSTLEIQRTEQGDSAMYLCASSSHPDSLAGELFFGEGSRLTVL.

The chain couples TRBV5-1 to TRBJ1-1, with D tentatively TRBD1 (5 bases). V was cut by 4 bases and J by 4 bases, with 8 bases left in between. The length of the CDR3 is 12 residues. CDR1 is SGHRS and CDR2 is YFSETQ in the germline V gene. CDR3: CASSQGGTEAFF. In DNA, the CDR3 is TGCGCCAGCAGCCAGGGAGGCACTGAAGCTTTCTTT.

To note about this clone: No conserved phenylalanine or tryptophan is present at the end of the CDR3, so a read error is the likely explanation. Because the CDR3's place on the DNA is in doubt, the DNA is left out and the CDR3 is given as listed by TCRdb. V is TRBV15 and J is TRBJ1-4; whether TRBD1, the table's D call, matches the DNA was not checked. CDR1 is LNHNV, CDR2 YYDKDF, per germline (reference sequence). The CDR3 is 13 residues long, counting both termini. The CDR3 spells CATSSSYLGTATV.

Worth noting for this clone: Its ends do not fully match the called genes, so a read error is possible. The chain has TRBV7-2 and TRBJ2-2, with 8 bases matching TRBD2. The CDR3 runs to 14 residues. Germline-derived CDR1 and CDR2 are SGHTA and FQGNSA. CDR3 DNA sequence: TGTGCTAGCAGCTTATTAGCGGGAACCGGGGAGCTGTTTTTT. This sequence encodes CASSLLAGTGELFF.

This sequence joins TRBV5-5 and TRBJ2-2, with TRBD2 identical over 8 bases. CDR1 is SGHKS and CDR2 is YYEKEE in the germline V gene (reference sequence). Trimming removed 2 bases from V and 6 bases from J; junction bases left unmatched: 3. The CDR3 sequence is 14 residues long. In nucleotides, the CDR3 is TGTGCCAGCAGCTTCCGGGGGGGGGCCGGGGAGCTGTTTTTT. Translation: CASSFRGGAGELFF. The complete variable domain, with remaining parts taken from reference TRBV5-5 and TRBJ2-2, reads DAGVTQSPTHLIKTRGQQVTLRCSPISGHKSVSWYQQVLGQGPQFIFQYYEKEERGRGNFPDRFSARQFPNYSSELNVNALLLGDSALYLCASSFRGGAGELFFGEGSRLTVL.

V and J are TRBV5-4 and TRBJ1-4; 7 nucleotides align to TRBD1. Germline CDR1 and CDR2: SGHNT and YYREEE (reference sequence). The junction had 4 bases not matched to a gene; V was cut back by 0 bases and J by 8 bases. The CDR3 is 14 residues long. CDR3 nucleotides: TGTGCCAGCAGCTTGGGACAGGGAAGGGAAAAACTGTTTTTT. Encoded protein: CASSLGQGREKLFF.

This clone was picked up one time. This chain uses TRBV19 with TRBJ2-5, with TRBD2 identical over 9 bases. Germline assignment: CDR1 LNHDA and CDR2 SQIVND (reference sequence). This CDR3 contains 13 residues. V gave up 7 bases and J gave up 5 bases; unmatched junction bases: 5. This CDR3 reads CASKIAGVETQYF. The CDR3 nucleotides are TGTGCCAGTAAAATAGCGGGAGTCGAGACCCAGTACTTC.

The chain links TRBV5-5 to TRBJ2-5; 8 bases align to TRBD1. The CDR3 runs to 14 residues. V shed 2 bases, J shed 1 base, and the junction held 1 base outside the gene matches. The germline gives CDR1 SGHKS, CDR2 YYEKEE (reference sequence). CDR3 sequence reads: CASSFQGAQETQYF. The CDR3 bases are TGTGCCAGCAGCTTTCAGGGGGCCCAAGAGACCCAGTACTTC.

The chain couples TRBV12-5 to TRBJ1-4, with no clear D. The CDR3 is 13 amino acids. Trimming removed 1 base from V and 5 bases from J, with 5 bases in between. Germline CDR1 is LGHNT and CDR2 is FRNRAP. Here the CDR3 reads CASGLDRNEKLFF. CDR3 sequence (DNA): TGTGCTAGTGGTTTGGACAGAAATGAAAAACTGTTTTTT.

CDR3 region: CASSVRGPNSYNEQFF. The CDR3 DNA sequence: TGTGCCAGCAGCGTCAGGGGGCCCAACTCCTACAATGAGCAGTTCTTC. The chain recombines TRBV9 with TRBJ2-1, with 8 bases lining up with TRBD1. V trimming: 2 bases; J trimming: 0 bases; junction bases outside the gene matches: 4. Looked up from germline, CDR1 is SGDLS and CDR2 is YYNGEE. The CDR3 consists of 16 residues.

The chain uses TRBV27 and TRBJ1-5; 9 bases line up with TRBD1. The V gene end was trimmed by 2 bases and the J gene end by 7 bases; junction bases not matched to a gene: 6. Germline assignment: CDR1 MNHEY and CDR2 SMNVEV (reference sequence). The CDR3 is 15 amino acids. CDR3 residues: CASSLGQGFNQPQHF. For the CDR3, the DNA is TGTGCCAGCAGTTTAGGACAGGGGTTTAACCAGCCCCAGCATTTT.

V gene TRBV9 combines with J gene TRBJ1-6; 10 bases agree with TRBD1. CDR3 length: 17 residues. The V segment lost 2 bases and the J segment 8 bases; nucleotides outside the gene matches: 10. CDR1 is SGDLS, CDR2 YYNGEE, per germline. CDR3 bases: TGTGCCAGCAGCGTGTCCCAAACCGGGACAGGGGATTCACCCCTCCACTTT. Its translation: CASSVSQTGTGDSPLHF.

This chain connects TRBV29-1 to TRBJ1-2; D gene unclear. This CDR3 is 13 amino acids long. Looked up from germline, CDR1 is SQVTM and CDR2 is ANQGSEA. V was trimmed by 7 bases and J by 8 bases, leaving 20 bases between them. Here the CDR3 DNA reads TGCAGCGCCGTTGATGATTTGCGGGAAGGCTACACCTTC. This gives the protein CSAVDDLREGYTF.

The V and J genes are TRBV11-2 and TRBJ2-2; D might be TRBD2 (6 bases). In germline, CDR1 is SGHAT, CDR2 FQNNGV. The CDR3 length is 15 residues. V was pared by 8 bases and J by 1 base, with 14 bases between. The CDR3 here is CASPSVNMNTGELFF. CDR3 DNA: TGTGCCAGCCCTAGCGTAAATATGAACACCGGGGAGCTGTTTTTT. Full variable domain (remainder filled in from reference TRBV11-2 and TRBJ2-2): EAGVAQSPRYKIIEKRQSVAFWCNPISGHATLYWYQQILGQGPKLLIQFQNNGVVDDSQLPKDRFSAERLKGVDSTLKIQPAKLEDSAVYLCASPSVNMNTGELFFGEGSRLTVL.

This chain joins TRBV7-9 and TRBJ2-4, with 7 positions matching TRBD1. V lost 5 bases to trimming and J lost 0 bases; unmatched junction nucleotides: 7. Germline assignment: CDR1 SEHNR and CDR2 FQNEAQ (reference sequence). The length of the CDR3 is 16 residues. For the CDR3, the DNA is TGTGCCAGCAGCGTTAAGGGGGCTGAAGCCAAAAACATTCAGTACTTC. Encoded protein: CASSVKGAEAKNIQYF.

This rearrangement joins TRBV25-1 to TRBJ1-6, with D perhaps matching TRBD1 (5 bases). The CDR3 is 14 amino acids. CDR1 and CDR2 (germline): MGHDK, SYGVNS. Trimming left V 4 bases short and J 6 bases short, with 10 bases between. CDR3 DNA sequence: TGTGCCAGCAGTGTGGGTCAGGGTAATTCACCCCTCCACTTT. It encodes CASSVGQGNSPLHF.

The sample holds a few counts of this clone. The chain recombines TRBV7-9 with TRBJ1-6; possibly TRBD1 for D (5 bases). There are 18 residues in the CDR3. Trimming stripped 2 bases from V and 4 bases from J, with 18 bases between. Germline CDR1 reads SEHNR; CDR2 reads FQNEAQ (reference sequence). DNA of the CDR3: TGTGCCAGCAGCTTAATGCGGGAGGGACCTATATATAATTCACCCCTCCACTTT. This gives the protein CASSLMREGPIYNSPLHF.

This chain links TRBV18 with TRBJ1-2, with TRBD1 matching over 9 bases. The length of the CDR3 is 16 residues. V was clipped by 4 bases and J by 5 bases; unmatched bases: 11. CDR1 KGHSH and CDR2 LQKENI come from the germline V gene. CDR3 protein: CASSQVGQGIWYGYTF. The CDR3 nucleotides read TGTGCCAGCTCACAAGTCGGACAGGGGATTTGGTATGGCTACACCTTC.

This clone was seen a handful of times. This chain connects TRBV6-5 to TRBJ1-1; D not certain. The CDR3 is 15 amino acids. Looked up from germline, CDR1 is MNHEY and CDR2 is SVGAGI. The V end lost 5 bases, the J end lost 0 bases, and 13 bases lay between the germline ends. CDR3 sequence: CASSGVAGVNTEAFF. The CDR3 DNA reads as TGTGCCAGCAGTGGGGTGGCGGGTGTGAACACTGAAGCTTTCTTT.

The chain recombines TRBV7-2 with TRBJ1-5; D is possibly TRBD1 (5 bases). The CDR3 length is 17 residues. The germline V gene has CDR1 SGHTA and CDR2 FQGNSA. V dropped 1 base and J dropped 7 bases, with 20 bases sitting between them. The CDR3 loop reads CASSLVSSGKGGQPQHF. DNA for the CDR3: TGTGCCAGCAGCTTAGTTTCCTCAGGGAAGGGCGGACAGCCCCAGCATTTT. The complete variable domain, with remaining parts taken from reference TRBV7-2 and TRBJ1-5, reads GAGVSQSPSNKVTEKGKDVELRCDPISGHTALYWYRQSLGQGLEFLIYFQGNSAPDKSGLPSDRFSAERTGGSVSTLTIQRTQQEDSAVYLCASSLVSSGKGGQPQHFGDGTRLSIL.